This T cell receptor beta chain was sequenced in a study of cytotoxic CD8 clonotypes in ibrutinib-treated CLL (dated by TCRdb to the early 2020s). With regard to the full study: The cohort was composed of more than ten relapsed/refractory and about 15 treatment-naive patients; IGHV unmutated status was identified in under 18 patients. Partial responses were observed in around 25 patients and complete responses in 2; after a median follow-up of roughly 62 months, remission was maintained in approximately 15 patients and progression was observed in roughly twelve. Samples at response were collected after a median of 12 months of treatment, with a range of roughly 6 to 36 months. An average of about 250,000 productive templates and 80,000 to 95,000 productive rearrangements was obtained per sample. Longitudinal samples were available for 26 of the 86 trial participants. Cryopreserved peripheral blood mononuclear cells were collected at three points: before therapy, at response, and at either sustained remission or disease progression. All remission and progressive disease samples were collected while patients were still receiving ibrutinib.

On a MiSeq, deep resolution sequencing aimed for a depth between 1 in 1 million and 1 in 200,000 T cells, with each clonotype covered 10x on average. The immunoSEQ hsTCRB Kit was used to generate TCR beta libraries. The original pipeline was this. Data were analyzed with ImmunoSEQ Data Assistant and ImmunoSEQ Analyzer, with V, D and J genes assigned per IMGT definitions. Clonality, which ranges from 0 to 1, was calculated as one minus the normalized Shannon entropy of productive rearrangement frequencies. Only overrepresented clonotypes making up at least 0.05% of the repertoire of each patient were included in the public clonotype analysis. Repertoires from some twelve age-matched healthy donors in immuneACCESS were used as clonality controls. Sourced from immuneACCESS, this table was stored by TCRdb with only in-frame sequences that have V and J called. A share of the clones is absent; for the studies checked, an unresolved V gene accounts for under half, and the remainder has no known explanation. The V and J calls and clone size come from that table; D and trimming were worked out from the DNA. The table for this sample lists more than 60,000 clones; around four fifths of them were counted only once. About 38% of the sample is in the top ten clones.

Taken from cysteine to phenylalanine, the CDR3 has 15 residues. Only CDR3 DNA remains: 45 bases, in frame from the first base. The germline V gene (reference sequence) gives CDR1 as LNHNV and CDR2 as YYDKDF. V is reduced by 0 bases and J by 7 bases, leaving a spacing of 15 bases between them. Here is what the overall study found, with its caveats: Sampling times were not matched between sustained-remission and progressing patients, and lymph node repertoires were not studied. At ibrutinib response clonality went up, during sustained remission it held steady, and at progression it dropped back toward baseline. Public clonotypes were rare and either shrank or stayed stable during treatment, and the rise in clonality at ibrutinib response reflected expansion of private clonotypes. At baseline, clonality was higher than in age-matched healthy donors and showed a strong correlation with circulating CD8+ T-cell counts.

A word on this clone: Its cognate antigen has yet to be identified. It has no much larger one-base neighbor in the sample; base qualities were not kept.

The meaning of the sample's time point label: around 25 months on ibrutinib. For TCR beta library preparation, about 2 micrograms of genomic DNA was extracted from cryopreserved PBMCs. Longitudinal blood samples from CLL patients receiving ibrutinib monotherapy were subjected to high-throughput TCR beta sequencing. Patients were enrolled in a phase 2 open-label single-center ibrutinib monotherapy trial. The material was PBMCs, obtained after 24 months of ibrutinib treatment. The rearranged chain carries TRBV15 and TRBJ1-2; a confident D gene designation cannot be given. The clonotype was recovered from a human donor with chronic lymphocytic leukemia. The sequenced DNA is TGTGCCACCAGCAGAGATTTAGTTGATGTGGTTGGCTACACCTTC. This encodes CATSRDLVDVVGYTF.